The entry that follows covers one T cell receptor (beta chain) sequence. Antigen: not known. This sample stems from a study of post-analysis software for immune sequencing data. Incorporated into the TCR beta cDNA libraries were unique molecular identifiers, which served to reduce PCR and sequencing biases. TCRdb re-called the PCR reads with MiXCR, one entry per CDR3 protein. Seen here are 650,000 to 850,000 distinct CDR3 sequences, roughly half observed once, and the top ten hold approximately 4.3%. Notes on the study in general: Controls showed lower frequencies than patients for 4 or 5 TRBV segments, and TRBV5-6, TRBV5-1 and TRBV20-1 were among these. Diversity measured as normalized Chao1 was significantly lower in multiple sclerosis patients than in controls.

Trimming pared 11 bases from V and 5 bases from J, leaving 15 bases between. The CDR3 runs 12 residues. The germline V gene encodes CDR1 ENHRY and CDR2 SYGVKD. The sample comprised blood. The receptor was isolated from a girl between 10 and 17 years old with multiple sclerosis. V usage is TRBV10-3 and J usage is TRBJ1-1, with unresolved D. This chain's CDR3 is CAVGGRETEAFF. CDR3 sequence (DNA): TGTGCCGTAGGCGGGAGGGAAACTGAAGCTTTCTTT.